The T cell receptor (beta chain) under discussion was sequenced for a study of long-term antiretroviral therapy in people with HIV. Overall study context: The 2015 immediate-ART recommendation was preceded by the earliest samples by about a decade.

Study findings and constraints: Every time point showed a repertoire led by clones expanded before ART. Blood collection from the mid-2000s to the late 2010s possibly occurred under older ART regimens.

Sequencing used immunoSEQ v3.0 at survey level. Profiled with immunoSEQ multiplex PCR; TCRdb holds only in-frame clones, not every one. The sample carries some 22,000 clones, about 88% recorded once. Concerning this clone itself: Its antigen is still unknown.

In each sample, 1-10 million cryopreserved PBMC were present before DNA extraction. Germline-derived CDR1 and CDR2 are KGHSH and LQKENI. Trimming left V 0 bases short and J 9 bases short, with 14 bases between. The CDR3 consists of 15 residues. The chain uses TRBV18 and TRBJ2-2; no definite D call. This clonotype was sampled from a man in his fifties or sixties with HIV. The specimen was unsorted PBMCs, collected 0.6 years after starting antiretroviral therapy. Here the CDR3 DNA reads TGTGCCAGCTCACCACCGCCAGAGCCGCCCCGGGAGCTGTTTTTT. This sequence encodes CASSPPPEPPRELFF.